The rows below give T cell receptor beta chains drawn from one sample of a study of CD8+ T cells in alopecia areata. Using immunoSEQ multiplex PCR, the repertoire was profiled, and TCRdb retains in-frame clones only, with some absent. The sample holds 150,000 or so clones, around 87% seen once. The sequencing here drew on CD8+ T cells sorted from blood, taken at week 0. Receptors were obtained from a human donor with alopecia areata. Each CDR3 is given with its conserved first and last residue. A D gene is named only where the DNA matches it firmly. Some rows mark clone size as missing; the rest say once, few, many or name a class of expanded clone.

d_gene: NA; v_gene: TRBV11-3; abundance: once; j_gene: TRBJ2-3; CDR3nt: TGTGCCAGCAGCTCCGGGACAGGACTAGGGGATACGCAGTATTTT; CDR3aa: CASSSGTGLGDTQYF
d_gene: NA; v_gene: TRBV7-9; abundance: NA; j_gene: TRBJ1-1; CDR3nt: TGTGCCAGCAGCTTAAATCCCATGAACACTGAAGCTTTCTTT; CDR3aa: CASSLNPMNTEAFF
d_gene: NA; v_gene: TRBV5-1; abundance: few; j_gene: TRBJ2-6; CDR3nt: TGCGCCAGCAGCTTAACGGTTACAGCATCTGGGGCCAACGTCCTGACTTTC; CDR3aa: CASSLTVTASGANVLTF
d_gene: NA; v_gene: TRBV7-9; abundance: NA; j_gene: TRBJ1-4; CDR3nt: TGTGCCAGCAGCTTAGCCAGGGAAGGCGAAAAACTGTTTTTT; CDR3aa: CASSLAREGEKLFF
d_gene: NA; v_gene: TRBV29-1; abundance: NA; j_gene: TRBJ1-2; CDR3nt: TGCAGCGTTGCGGGGAGACAGGCGGCCTATGGCTACACCTTC; CDR3aa: CSVAGRQAAYGYTF
d_gene: NA; v_gene: TRBV10-3; abundance: NA; j_gene: TRBJ2-2; CDR3nt: TGTGCCATCAGTGAGTCAGGTGGGACCGGGGAGCTGTTTTTT; CDR3aa: CAISESGGTGELFF
d_gene: NA; v_gene: TRBV12-5; abundance: NA; j_gene: TRBJ1-1; CDR3nt: TGTGCTAGTGGTGTCACGGCCGAAGCCACTGAAGCTTTCTTT; CDR3aa: CASGVTAEATEAFF
d_gene: TRBD2; v_gene: TRBV9; abundance: NA; j_gene: TRBJ2-3; CDR3nt: TGTGCCAGCAGCGTATACCACGCGGGGGGTAGCACAGATACGCAGTATTTT; CDR3aa: CASSVYHAGGSTDTQYF
d_gene: NA; v_gene: TRBV30; abundance: NA; j_gene: TRBJ2-1; CDR3nt: TGTGCCTGGGAGCAGGGTTCCTACAATGAGCAGTTCTTC; CDR3aa: CAWEQGSYNEQFF
d_gene: NA; v_gene: TRBV5-1; abundance: NA; j_gene: TRBJ1-2; CDR3nt: TGCGCCAGCAGCTTGGGACGGGACAACTATGGCTACACCTTC; CDR3aa: CASSLGRDNYGYTF
d_gene: NA; v_gene: TRBV30; abundance: NA; j_gene: TRBJ2-3; CDR3nt: TGTGCCTGGATTACCGGGGGTGCGGAGGGCACAGATACGCAGTATTTT; CDR3aa: CAWITGGAEGTDTQYF
d_gene: TRBD2; v_gene: TRBV7-8; abundance: NA; j_gene: TRBJ2-1; CDR3nt: TGTGCCAGCAGCACCGCCGGGACTAGCGGGAAGGTGGATGAGCAGTTCTTC; CDR3aa: CASSTAGTSGKVDEQFF
d_gene: NA; v_gene: TRBV19; abundance: once; j_gene: TRBJ2-3; CDR3nt: TGTGCCAGTAGTACCAGGGGCTCGGGTACAGATACGCAGTATTTT; CDR3aa: CASSTRGSGTDTQYF
d_gene: NA; v_gene: TRBV12-5; abundance: NA; j_gene: TRBJ2-7; CDR3nt: TGTGCTAGTGGTTCCGGACTGAGCTACGAGCAGTACTTC; CDR3aa: CASGSGLSYEQYF
d_gene: TRBD1; v_gene: TRBV4-1; abundance: NA; j_gene: TRBJ2-7; CDR3nt: TGCGCCAGCAGCCAAGATGCACAGGGGAGCTCCTACGAGCAGTACTTC; CDR3aa: CASSQDAQGSSYEQYF
d_gene: NA; v_gene: TRBV15; abundance: NA; j_gene: TRBJ2-6; CDR3nt: TGTGCCACCAGCAGCTTATCAGGTTCCGGGGCCAACGTCCTGACTTTC; CDR3aa: CATSSLSGSGANVLTF
d_gene: NA; v_gene: TRBV19; abundance: NA; j_gene: TRBJ1-2; CDR3nt: TGTGCCAGTAGTATGGTGGCCGAAGGCGTCTATGGCTACACCTTC; CDR3aa: CASSMVAEGVYGYTF
d_gene: TRBD1; v_gene: TRBV4-1; abundance: NA; j_gene: TRBJ1-4; CDR3nt: TGCGCCAGCAGCCAAGATCGGACAGGGAAAGAGGGAAGTGAAAAACTGTTTTTT; CDR3aa: CASSQDRTGKEGSEKLFF
d_gene: TRBD2; v_gene: TRBV11-3; abundance: NA; j_gene: TRBJ2-1; CDR3nt: TGTGCCAGCAGCTTAGATCGTTGGACTAGCGGGAGCTACAATGAGCAGTTCTTC; CDR3aa: CASSLDRWTSGSYNEQFF
d_gene: NA; v_gene: TRBV6-5; abundance: NA; j_gene: TRBJ2-7; CDR3nt: TGTGCCAGCAGCATCGGGGCCGAAGCTTACGAGCAGTACTTC; CDR3aa: CASSIGAEAYEQYF
d_gene: TRBD1; v_gene: TRBV7-9; abundance: NA; j_gene: TRBJ2-7; CDR3nt: TGTGCCAGCAGCCTTAGGGACAGGGCGTACGAGCAGTACTTC; CDR3aa: CASSLRDRAYEQYF
d_gene: NA; v_gene: TRBV2; abundance: NA; j_gene: TRBJ1-2; CDR3nt: TGTGCCAGCAGTGAAAGGGGGAGGTACACCTTC; CDR3aa: CASSERGRYTF
d_gene: NA; v_gene: TRBV7-6; abundance: NA; j_gene: TRBJ2-7; CDR3nt: TGTGCCAGCAGCTTAGATCGAGCGGGCGGCTCCTACGAGCAGTACTTC; CDR3aa: CASSLDRAGGSYEQYF
d_gene: NA; v_gene: TRBV2; abundance: NA; j_gene: TRBJ2-2; CDR3nt: TGTGCCAGCAGTGAGAACACGAACACCGGGGAGCTGTTTTTT; CDR3aa: CASSENTNTGELFF
d_gene: NA; v_gene: TRBV10-3; abundance: NA; j_gene: TRBJ1-1; CDR3nt: TGTGCCATCAAAGGCGGCACTGAAGCTTTCTTT; CDR3aa: CAIKGGTEAFF
d_gene: NA; v_gene: TRBV10-2; abundance: NA; j_gene: TRBJ2-1; CDR3nt: TGCGCCAGCAGTGAGTCGGAATTAGATGAGCAGTTCTTC; CDR3aa: CASSESELDEQFF
d_gene: TRBD1; v_gene: TRBV11-2; abundance: few; j_gene: TRBJ2-7; CDR3nt: TGTGCCAGCAGCTTAAGGGGGCACGAGCAGTACTTC; CDR3aa: CASSLRGHEQYF